These 20 T cell receptor beta chains share one sample of origin, sequenced in a study of blood T cells in healthy people across ages. Primed by a sample-barcoded 5' primer and a J-beta primer mix, a second PCR proceeded for 7 to 11 cycles. TCRdb re-called the 5' RACE reads with MiXCR, one entry per CDR3 protein. This table has roughly 1,500,000 distinct CDR3 sequences, roughly 40% appearing once. The sample consisted of blood. The source is a woman in her late teens or twenties in good health.

The rearrangement joins TRBV27 to TRBJ2-7; D tentatively reads TRBD1 or TRBD2 (5 bases each). The V gene lost 5 bases and the J gene lost 5 bases, with 16 bases spanning the gap. The CDR3 has 14 amino acids. CDR1 and CDR2 (germline): MNHEY, SMNVEV (reference sequence). This CDR3 reads CASSTTRDGNEQYF. The DNA for the CDR3 is TGTGCCAGCAGTACGACCCGGGACGGCAACGAGCAGTACTTC.

This clonotype was picked up a small number of times. The chain recombines TRBV4-1 with TRBJ2-3; 14 bases agree with TRBD2. From germline, CDR1 is MGHRA and CDR2 YSYEKL. Trimming took 5 bases from V and 0 from J; bases not matched to a gene: 7. This CDR3 is 18 amino acids long. The CDR3 DNA reads TGCGCCAGCAGCAGGACTAGCGGGAGGCCGGTTAGCACAGATACGCAGTATTTT. Translating gives CASSRTSGRPVSTDTQYF.

V is TRBV10-2 and J is TRBJ2-3, with D hard to call. V shed 7 bases and J shed 3 bases, with 14 bases lying between them. This CDR3 region has 14 residues. Germline CDR1 and CDR2: WSHSY and SAAADI. DNA for the CDR3: TGCGCCAGCACGTTAGTTTTCGTGACAGATACGCAGTATTTT. This codes for CASTLVFVTDTQYF.

The chain employs TRBV3-1 and TRBJ2-7, with TRBD2 matching over 8 bases. Per the germline V gene, CDR1 is LGHDT and CDR2 is YNNKEL (reference sequence). V was pared by 3 bases and J by 5 bases, with 6 bases of the junction left unmatched. The CDR3 length is 14 residues. The CDR3 region is CASSHGTSHDEQYF. For the CDR3, the DNA is TGTGCCAGCAGCCACGGGACTAGTCACGACGAGCAGTACTTC.

The chain links TRBV7-2 to TRBJ2-1, with a weak D call TRBD2 (6 bases). V lost 0 bases and J 9 bases, leaving 9 bases between the germline ends. The CDR3 is 13 amino acids. The germline V gene has CDR1 SGHTA and CDR2 FQGNSA. The DNA of the CDR3 is TGTGCCAGCAGCTTAGCCTGGGACTCTGAGCAGTTCTTC. Encoded protein: CASSLAWDSEQFF.

This clonotype was seen only a few times. V and J are TRBV20-1 and TRBJ2-1, with D possibly being TRBD2 (6 bases). Trimming shortened V by 3 bases and J by 0 bases, and 18 bases separated the two germline ends. There are 17 residues in the CDR3. Germline V lookup: CDR1 DFQATT, CDR2 SNEGSKA (reference sequence). CDR3 nucleotide sequence: TGCAGTGCTAGGCTGTCCCTAGCGCAGAGCTCCTACAATGAGCAGTTCTTC. This encodes CSARLSLAQSSYNEQFF.

This rearrangement joins TRBV7-2 to TRBJ2-1, with 8 bases identical to TRBD2. The V gene end was trimmed by 2 bases and the J gene end by 1 base; junction bases not matched to a gene: 4. CDR3 length: 16 residues. Per germline, CDR1 SGHTA and CDR2 FQGNSA. The DNA for the CDR3 is TGTGCCAGCAGCTTATACGGGGGGGCTTCCTACAATGAGCAGTTCTTC. Protein product: CASSLYGGASYNEQFF.

This clonotype was detected only once. The genes are TRBV20-1 and TRBJ2-7; TRBD2 matches 16 bases. The CDR3 contains 17 residues. In germline, CDR1 is DFQATT, CDR2 SNEGSKA (reference sequence). The ends lost 5 bases at V and 5 bases at J; junction bases unmatched: 12. Written as DNA, the CDR3 is TGCAGTGCTTATACGAGCGGGACTAGCGGGGGGGCCCACGAGCAGTACTTC. Its translation is CSAYTSGTSGGAHEQYF.

The chain recombines TRBV5-1 with TRBJ2-2; D gene ambiguous. Germline CDR1 and CDR2: SGHRS and YFSETQ. CDR3 length equals 17 residues. V lost 1 base to trimming and J lost 0 bases, with 13 bases between them. The CDR3 region is CASSLNGQFSNTGELFF. In nucleotides, the CDR3 is TGCGCCAGCAGCTTGAATGGGCAATTCTCGAACACCGGGGAGCTGTTTTTT.

This clonotype was counted between two and nine times. The chain carries TRBV7-3 and TRBJ1-1, with D tentatively TRBD1 (5 bases). CDR1 and CDR2 (germline): SGHTA, FQGTGA. The CDR3 has 15 amino acids. The V and J ends lost 5 bases and 6 bases respectively, with 19 bases between them. CDR3 sequence (DNA): TGTGCCAGCAGCCCTACAGGCCTCCTTCCCGCTGAAGCTTTCTTT. This encodes CASSPTGLLPAEAFF.

The chain links TRBV20-1 to TRBJ2-7; 8 bases match TRBD2. CDR1 is DFQATT, CDR2 SNEGSKA, per germline (reference sequence). There are 19 residues in the CDR3. V lost 5 bases and J lost 0; bases outside the gene matches: 21. The CDR3 nucleotides are TGCAGTGCTGTCCTCGGGGGGGGGAACCTAGCGGTTTTCTCCTACGAGCAGTACTTC. It translates to CSAVLGGGNLAVFSYEQYF.

V and J are TRBV3-1 and TRBJ2-3; 8 bases line up with TRBD2. With 0 bases clipped from V and 3 bases from J, the junction kept 17 bases outside the gene matches. There are 20 residues in the CDR3. The germline gives CDR1 LGHDT, CDR2 YNNKEL (reference sequence). The CDR3 bases are TGTGCCAGCAGCCAAGATCAGGTCGGGGGGGCCCGAGTGTCGACAGATACGCAGTATTTT. Protein sequence: CASSQDQVGGARVSTDTQYF.

This clonotype was found many times. J is TRBJ2-3 and V is TRBV29-1; 7 bases are shared with TRBD1. Unmatched junction bases numbered 23, after V lost 6 bases and J lost 8 bases. Looked up from germline, CDR1 is SQVTM and CDR2 is ANQGSEA. This CDR3 is 17 amino acids long. CDR3: CSVGNPGQGDSGGTQYF. CDR3 bases: TGCAGCGTGGGTAACCCGGGCCAGGGGGACAGCGGTGGTACGCAGTATTTT.

J is TRBJ1-1 and V is TRBV20-1, with D hard to call. Between the trimmed V and J ends, which lost 5 bases and 6 bases, there was a span of 13 bases. The CDR3 runs 12 residues. The V gene's germline CDR1 is DFQATT and CDR2 SNEGSKA (reference sequence). The CDR3 nucleotides read TGCAGTGCTCAAATACCTGGAGCTGAAGCTTTCTTT. As protein: CSAQIPGAEAFF.

This clonotype was seen a handful of times. This chain uses TRBV27 with TRBJ1-5; D perhaps matches TRBD1 (6 bases). The CDR3 is made up of 13 amino acids. Trimming left V 6 bases short and J 4 bases short, with 10 bases between. CDR1 MNHEY and CDR2 SMNVEV come from the germline V gene (reference sequence). CDR3 in DNA: TGTGCCAGCAGGCGGACAGTAAATCAGCCCCAGCATTTT. This sequence encodes CASRRTVNQPQHF.

The chain employs TRBV20-1 and TRBJ2-7; the D call may be TRBD1 or TRBD2 (5 bases each). This CDR3 has 12 amino acids. Trimming removed 3 bases at V and 7 bases at J, with 13 bases between. The V gene's germline CDR1 is DFQATT and CDR2 SNEGSKA (reference sequence). The CDR3 region has the DNA TGCAGTGCTAGGCACGGGGCCAATGAGCAGTACTTC. Protein: CSARHGANEQYF.

CDR3 DNA: TGTGCCAGCAGCTTAGGGACTAAAAGGTCCTACGAGCAGTACTTC. It translates to CASSLGTKRSYEQYF. The chain employs TRBV13 and TRBJ2-7, with a weak D call TRBD2 (5 bases). V lost 0 bases and J 1 base, leaving 10 bases between the germline ends. Looked up from germline, CDR1 is PRHDT and CDR2 is FYEKMQ (reference sequence). CDR3 length equals 15 residues.

CDR3 sequence: CASILARRMDGSYNEQFF. DNA for the CDR3: TGTGCCAGCATCTTGGCCCGCCGGATGGATGGCTCCTACAATGAGCAGTTCTTC. The chain recombines TRBV2 with TRBJ2-1, with D unclear. The CDR3 extends over 18 amino acids. Germline lookup yields CDR1 SNHLY and CDR2 FYNNEI. V gave up 7 bases and J gave up 0 bases, with 22 bases separating them.

The gene calls are TRBV13 and TRBJ2-3, with TRBD1 matching 7 bases. V lost 3 bases to trimming and J lost 4 bases; unmatched junction nucleotides: 4. The CDR3 sequence is 14 residues long. In germline, CDR1 is PRHDT, CDR2 FYEKMQ (reference sequence). CDR3 DNA: TGTGCCAGCAGCTTTGGACAGGAGTCAGATACGCAGTATTTT. Translating gives CASSFGQESDTQYF.

The sample holds a few counts of this clonotype. V gene TRBV18 combines with J gene TRBJ2-4; the D gene is possibly TRBD2 (6 bases). Trimming shortened V by 1 base and J by 6 bases, and 13 bases separated the two germline ends. Germline V lookup: CDR1 KGHSH, CDR2 LQKENI. This CDR3 is built from 15 residues. DNA for the CDR3: TGTGCCAGCTCACCACTGTCTACGGGGGTAAACATTCAGTACTTC. Translating gives CASSPLSTGVNIQYF.